This is a list of T cell receptor beta chains from one sample in a study of PD-1 blockade in classical Hodgkin lymphoma. Profiling relied on immunoSEQ multiplex PCR, and the TCRdb table lists in-frame clones only, not all of them. Of 89,000 or so clones listed, roughly 91% are singletons. Sequenced here: peripheral blood mononuclear cells (PBMCs), sampled before the second cycle of nivolumab. The receptors were gathered from a human donor with classical Hodgkin lymphoma. CDR3s include the opening cysteine and the closing phenylalanine or tryptophan. The D gene is left open where the match is weak. Where a row states a size, it is once, few, many or the class of an expanded clone; other rows omit it.

J gene: TRBJ2-7; D gene: -; clone size: -; V gene: TRBV6-1; CDR3 protein: CASSEDPSRYEQYF; CDR3 DNA: TGTGCCAGCAGTGAAGATCCAAGCAGGTACGAGCAGTACTTC
J gene: TRBJ1-2; D gene: TRBD1; clone size: -; V gene: TRBV28; CDR3 protein: CASSVRGRGLLGYTF; CDR3 DNA: TGTGCCAGCAGTGTACGTGGCAGGGGGCTTTTGGGCTACACCTTC
J gene: TRBJ2-5; D gene: TRBD2; clone size: -; V gene: TRBV28; CDR3 protein: CASSRSGRAETQYF; CDR3 DNA: TGTGCCAGCAGTCGAAGCGGGAGAGCAGAGACCCAGTACTTC
J gene: TRBJ1-2; D gene: -; clone size: few; V gene: TRBV28; CDR3 protein: CASSPRLDRYGYTF; CDR3 DNA: TGTGCCAGCAGTCCTAGGTTGGACAGATATGGCTACACCTTC
J gene: TRBJ1-6; D gene: -; clone size: once; V gene: TRBV30; CDR3 protein: CAWMGAGTISPLHF; CDR3 DNA: TGTGCCTGGATGGGAGCGGGGACAATCTCACCCCTCCACTTT
J gene: TRBJ2-5; D gene: -; clone size: -; V gene: TRBV7-9; CDR3 protein: CASSLRTGTSKETQYF; CDR3 DNA: TGTGCCAGCAGCTTAAGGACCGGGACTTCCAAAGAGACCCAGTACTTC
J gene: TRBJ2-1; D gene: -; clone size: -; V gene: TRBV5-4; CDR3 protein: CASSFFASPDEQFF; CDR3 DNA: TGTGCCAGCAGCTTCTTTGCGTCGCCCGATGAGCAGTTCTTC
J gene: TRBJ2-1; D gene: TRBD1; clone size: -; V gene: TRBV5-1; CDR3 protein: CASSLDRGYNEQFF; CDR3 DNA: TGCGCCAGCAGCTTGGACAGGGGGTACAATGAGCAGTTCTTC
J gene: TRBJ2-3; D gene: -; clone size: -; V gene: TRBV7-3; CDR3 protein: CASTGNTSTDTQYF; CDR3 DNA: TGTGCCAGCACGGGGAATACTAGCACAGATACGCAGTATTTT
J gene: TRBJ1-2; D gene: -; clone size: -; V gene: TRBV4-1; CDR3 protein: CASSQVLQSVRGYTF; CDR3 DNA: TGCGCCAGCAGCCAAGTCTTACAATCAGTGAGGGGCTACACCTTC